The entry below describes one TCR beta chain. What it recognizes is unknown. This clone may be a read error of a much larger clone one base away. Given the absence of the conserved phenylalanine or tryptophan at the CDR3 end, a read error is likely. This sample was taken from a study of blood T cells in healthy people across ages. Study conclusions and caveats: Older age coincided with a roughly linear decline in TCR beta diversity per million T cells. In long-lived donors, naive CD4+ cell counts and diversity exceeded those of aged donors. What prevented conclusive comparison of naive and antigen-experienced cells was that PBMCs were unsorted.

Ranging in age from about 6 to 100, the donors were healthy Caucasian individuals from Russia. Next came a second PCR, run for about 7 to 12 cycles, which used a sample-barcoded 5' primer along with a J-beta primer mix. Each CDR3 protein gets one entry after TCRdb re-called the 5' RACE reads with MiXCR. This sample yields hundreds of thousands of distinct CDR3 sequences, of which roughly 20% are seen a single time; about 3.6% belongs to the top ten. Germline V gives CDR1 SQVTM, CDR2 ANQGSEA. The CDR3 totals 13 residues. V gave up 1 base and J gave up 0 bases, with 7 bases separating them. The clonotype originates from a man aged 65 to 85 in good health. Sequencing used blood. The chain is built from TRBV29-1 and TRBJ2-7; D might be TRBD1 (6 bases). The CDR3 DNA reads as TGCAGCGTTGAAGCGGGACACTCCTACGAGCAGTACCTC. This encodes CSVEAGHSYEQYL.